This T cell receptor (beta chain) was profiled in a study of T cell repertoires in cytomegalovirus infection. Study-wide results and caveats: HLA-C-restricted, CMV-specific TCR beta clonotypes were dominant ex vivo.

This clonotype was found a few times. What it recognizes is unknown. Trimming shortened V by 8 bases and J by 1 base, and 10 bases separated the two germline ends. The CDR3 is 13 amino acids. TCRdb analysed the reads with MiXCR anew, one entry per CDR3 protein. The sample lists around 530,000 distinct CDR3 sequences, around 27% occurring once. Sequencing input: PBMCs. The clonotype originates from a human donor in good health (CMV status not recorded). Some clones in this sample may be carry-over from other donors' samples. The chain joins TRBV12-3 or TRBV12-4 to TRBJ2-3, with D possibly being TRBD2 (6 bases). CDR3 protein: CASRASGTDTQYF. The CDR3 DNA is TGTGCCAGCCGGGCTAGCGGCACAGATACGCAGTATTTT.